This T cell receptor (beta chain) was sequenced for a study of blood T cell repertoires in COVID-19. Overall study: Sample material is recorded as cDNA or gDNA derived from T cells, B-cell-depleted T cells, or PBMCs.

Seattle patient enrollment occurred during active infection, with longitudinal follow-up thereafter. V gave up 1 base and J gave up 1 base, with 12 bases separating them. The V gene's germline CDR1 is MNHNS and CDR2 SASEGT. The CDR3 runs 16 residues. Per the authors' pipeline: Counts of nucleated cells, estimated from reference gene primer amplification, were obtained. TCRdb's table, derived via immunoSEQ multiplex PCR, lists solely in-frame clones and lacks some. The DNA gave D and trimming, while V, J and clone size come from that table. The sample lists approximately 210,000 clones; 94% were seen once.

The sequenced material came from peripheral blood. This chain uses TRBV6-1 with TRBJ2-3; the D gene is possibly TRBD1 (6 bases). The receptor comes from a man aged 30 to 45 with COVID-19, enrolled during active disease. CDR3 region: CASSEVGAWGTDTQYF. Written as DNA, the CDR3 is TGTGCCAGCAGTGAAGTGGGGGCTTGGGGCACAGATACGCAGTATTTT.